This T cell receptor (beta chain) emerged from a study of OX40 agonist ivuxolimab in advanced cancers. About the research overall: Ivuxolimab, an agonist antibody against OX40 (CD134), was given to patients. Previous treatment with anti-PD-1, anti-PD-L1 or anti-CTLA-4 therapy was allowed; about 40% had received some. Study outcomes and limitations: In general, CD8+ T cells held more expanded clones than CD4+ did, on average.

Cycle 7 day 1, cycle 4 day 1, and baseline were the timepoints at which blood was sampled. Germline CDR1 and CDR2: MNHEY and SMNVEV (reference sequence). CDR3 length: 18 residues. With V trimmed by 5 bases and J by 0 bases, 8 bases remained unmatched. As concerns this clone: Its antigen is still unknown.

TCRdb keeps only in-frame clones here, not all; method: immunoSEQ multiplex PCR. Here the sample spans more than 85,000 clones, approximately 90% being singletons. The V call is TRBV27, the J call TRBJ2-6, with TRBD1 matching 9 bases. This clonotype was obtained from an adult with an advanced solid tumor such as melanoma, head and neck, liver or kidney cancer. Sample: CD4+ or CD8+ T cells sorted from blood, taken in a trial of the OX40 agonist ivuxolimab. The CDR3 DNA is TGTGCCAGCAGTAGGCCGGGACAGGGTTTCTCTGGGGCCAACGTCCTGACTTTC. Its translation: CASSRPGQGFSGANVLTF.